The rows below give T cell receptor beta chains drawn from one sample of a study of blood T cell repertoires in COVID-19. The method was immunoSEQ multiplex PCR; TCRdb's version includes in-frame clones alone and lacks a portion of them. The table has roughly 300,000 clones, approximately 85% seen once. What was sequenced was peripheral blood. Source of these receptors: a human donor in a cohort sampled during active COVID-19. CDR3s include the opening cysteine and the closing phenylalanine or tryptophan. D genes are given only for firm matches. Some rows have no size entry. The others give once, few or many, or a class for an expanded clone.

-,TRBJ2-1,TRBV2,TRBD2,TGTGCCAGCAGTGGACTAGCGGGGGATCTTTCCTACAATGAGCAGTTCTTC,CASSGLAGDLSYNEQFF
-,TRBJ1-3,TRBV9,TRBD1,TGTGCCAGCAGCGTAGCCGGGCCGTACAGGGGAGTTGGAAACACCATATATTTT,CASSVAGPYRGVGNTIYF
-,TRBJ1-2,TRBV28,-,TGTGCCAGCAGCCCAGGCGGACAGTCTGGCTACACCTTC,CASSPGGQSGYTF
-,TRBJ2-2,TRBV10-1,-,TGCGCCAGCAGTAATACAGGGTACGCCGGGGAGCTGTTTTTT,CASSNTGYAGELFF
many,TRBJ1-6,TRBV10-1,-,TGCGCCAGCAGTGAGTCGGACAGAAGCTCCTATAATTCACCCCTCCACTTT,CASSESDRSSYNSPLHF
-,TRBJ1-3,TRBV18,-,TGTGCCAGCTCACCACCGAGGGTTTGGGCTGGAAACACCATATATTTT,CASSPPRVWAGNTIYF
-,TRBJ2-7,TRBV5-1,TRBD1,TGCGCCAGCAGCTTGATGGGACAGGGTTCCTACGAGCAGTACTTC,CASSLMGQGSYEQYF
-,TRBJ2-6,TRBV5-1,-,TGCGCCAGCAGCTTGGCCGGGGTCTCTGGGGCCAACGTCCTGACTTTC,CASSLAGVSGANVLTF
-,TRBJ2-7,TRBV5-1,TRBD1,TGCGCCAGCAGCGCGGGACAGGTTCTACCCTACGAGCAGTACTTC,CASSAGQVLPYEQYF
-,TRBJ1-6,TRBV30,TRBD1,TGTGCCTGGAGTTGGACAGGGGGCGGTTCACCCCTCCACTTT,CAWSWTGGGSPLHF
-,TRBJ1-5,TRBV24-1,-,TGTGCCACCAGTGATCGGACAGATCAGCCCCAGCATTTT,CATSDRTDQPQHF
-,TRBJ2-1,TRBV10-3,-,TGTGCCATCAGTGAGTCCCTAGCCGACGATGAGCAGTTCTTC,CAISESLADDEQFF
-,TRBJ2-2,TRBV24-1,-,TGTGCCACCAGTGATTTGGGAGAGGCGAACACCGGGGAGCTGTTTTTT,CATSDLGEANTGELFF
-,TRBJ1-5,TRBV10-2,TRBD1,TGCGCCAGCAGGCCGGGACAGGGGTACGGGCAGCCCCAGCATTTT,CASRPGQGYGQPQHF
-,TRBJ2-4,TRBV5-1,-,TGCGCCAGCAGCTTTGTTGGTGAGGAAAACATTCAGTACTTC,CASSFVGEENIQYF
-,TRBJ1-4,TRBV6-5,-,TGTGCCAGCAGGGTTGACCGGGAATATGAAAAACTGTTTTTT,CASRVDREYEKLFF
-,TRBJ1-1,TRBV18,TRBD1,TGTGCCAGCTCGCGGACAGGCTTCAACACTGAAGCTTTCTTT,CASSRTGFNTEAFF
-,TRBJ2-4,TRBV19,TRBD1,TGTGCCAGTAGTATAGACATTGGGACAGGGCGCCATCAGTACTTC,CASSIDIGTGRHQYF
-,TRBJ1-6,TRBV12-3/TRBV12-4,-,TGTGCCAGCAGTTTTGGCATCTCACCCCTCCACTTT,CASSFGISPLHF
-,TRBJ1-2,TRBV12-3/TRBV12-4,-,TGTGCCAGCAGCAGAACAGGGAACTATGGCTACACCTTC,CASSRTGNYGYTF
-,TRBJ1-2,TRBV29-1,-,TGCAGCGTTGGAAGACAGCCAGCGCCTTCTAACTATGGCTACACCTTC,CSVGRQPAPSNYGYTF
-,TRBJ1-2,TRBV9,-,TGTGCCAGCAGCGACTATCAGGGTGGCTACACCTTC,CASSDYQGGYTF
many,TRBJ1-6,TRBV18,-,TGTGCCAGCTCACGTAATGGGCCTGACCTTTCGCCCCTCCACTTT,CASSRNGPDLSPLHF
-,TRBJ2-7,TRBV30,-,TGTGCCTGGAGAATGTCTTACGAGCAGTACTTC,CAWRMSYEQYF
-,TRBJ2-3,TRBV5-8,-,TGTGCCAGCAGCTTGCTCAGTGGGGGCATGGCAGATACGCAGTATTTT,CASSLLSGGMADTQYF
-,TRBJ2-3,TRBV5-1,TRBD2,TGCGCCAGCAGAGCCGCGGGGGTTAGGGATACGCAGTATTTT,CASRAAGVRDTQYF
-,TRBJ2-7,TRBV24-1,-,TGTGCCACCAGTGATTTTTCGCGCGAGCAGTACTTC,CATSDFSREQYF
-,TRBJ2-3,TRBV7-3,TRBD2,TGTGCCAGCAGCCCTAGCGGGGGGAACACAGATACGCAGTATTTT,CASSPSGGNTDTQYF
-,TRBJ1-6,TRBV7-9,TRBD1,TGTGCCAGTAGATCGGGACAGGGGAATTCACCCCTCCACTTT,CASRSGQGNSPLHF
-,TRBJ1-2,TRBV5-6,-,TGTGCCAGCAGCTTGGTGATGTTCGACAGTTACGGCTACACCTTC,CASSLVMFDSYGYTF
-,TRBJ2-7,TRBV5-6,-,TGTGCCAGCCGGGATGCCTACGAGCAGTACTTC,CASRDAYEQYF
-,TRBJ2-5,TRBV5-5,-,TGTGCCAGCAGCTTGTTTCGGCCCCCTGGGCAGACCCAGTACTTC,CASSLFRPPGQTQYF
-,TRBJ2-1,TRBV3-1/TRBV3-2,TRBD1,TGTGCCAGCAGCCATTGGGGACAGGGGGCCAATGAGCAGTTCTTC,CASSHWGQGANEQFF
-,TRBJ2-5,TRBV6-5,-,TGTGCCAGCAGTTACTCGGGGGCGACAGAGACCCAGTACTTC,CASSYSGATETQYF
-,TRBJ1-2,TRBV6-1,-,TGTGCCAGCAGTGAACAGGCTTATGGCTACACCTTC,CASSEQAYGYTF
-,TRBJ2-1,TRBV5-1,-,TGCGCCAGCAGCTTGGGGGGCCTTACCTACAATGAGCAGTTCTTC,CASSLGGLTYNEQFF
-,TRBJ1-5,TRBV28,-,TGTGCCAGCAGTTTTGAGGTTACGGGGCCCCAGCATTTT,CASSFEVTGPQHF
-,TRBJ1-2,TRBV7-9,-,TGTGCCAGCAGCCAGGGACACCTAACTAACTATGGCTACACCTTC,CASSQGHLTNYGYTF
few,TRBJ2-7,TRBV29-1,-,TGCAGCGTTCAGCGCCTCCCTGGAGGCTCCTACGAGCAGTACTTC,CSVQRLPGGSYEQYF
-,TRBJ2-1,TRBV4-2,TRBD2,TGTGCCAGCAGCCAAGCTAGCGGAAACAATGAGCAGTTCTTC,CASSQASGNNEQFF
-,TRBJ2-2,TRBV2,TRBD1,TGTGCCAGCAGTGCGGACAGGGTAGGCACCGGGGAGCTGTTTTTT,CASSADRVGTGELFF
-,TRBJ2-1,TRBV6-5,TRBD2,TGTGCCAGCAGCCTGCTAGCGGGCGCTTACAATGAGCAGTTCTTC,CASSLLAGAYNEQFF
-,TRBJ1-3,TRBV7-3,TRBD1,TGTGCCAGCAGCACCCCCGGGACAGGGGACGGAAACACCATATATTTT,CASSTPGTGDGNTIYF
-,TRBJ1-4,TRBV19,-,TGTGCCAGTACTGGAACAGCCGGTGGAAAACTGTTTTTT,CASTGTAGGKLFF
-,TRBJ2-1,TRBV5-1,TRBD1,TGCGCCAGCAGCTTGGGGGACAGGGGATCCTACAATGAGCAGTTCTTC,CASSLGDRGSYNEQFF
-,TRBJ2-4,TRBV4-1,-,TGCGCCAGCAGCCAAGTTGGCCTAGCCAAAAACATTCAGTACTTC,CASSQVGLAKNIQYF
-,TRBJ1-6,TRBV30,TRBD1,TGTGCCTGGAGAACAGGGGCCGTCTATAATTCACCCCTCCACTTT,CAWRTGAVYNSPLHF
-,TRBJ2-7,TRBV7-2,-,TGTGCCAGCAGCAAGTACCAGACCTACGAGCAGTACTTC,CASSKYQTYEQYF
-,TRBJ2-3,TRBV6-4,TRBD2,TGTGCCAGCAGTGTTGTTAGCGGGGACACAGATACGCAGTATTTT,CASSVVSGDTDTQYF
-,TRBJ1-5,TRBV19,-,TGTGCCACCCGAATACAGATCAATCAGCCCCAGCATTTT,CATRIQINQPQHF
-,TRBJ1-5,TRBV15,-,TGTGCCACCAGCAGAGGATCTGGCGGGAATAGCAATCAGCCCCAGCATTTT,CATSRGSGGNSNQPQHF
-,TRBJ2-7,TRBV2,-,TGTGCCAGCAGGGACAGAGACACCTACGAGCAGTACTTC,CASRDRDTYEQYF
-,TRBJ2-7,TRBV4-1,TRBD1,TGCGCCAGCAGCAAATTCGGGACAGAGAGCTCCTACGAGCAGTACTTC,CASSKFGTESSYEQYF
few,TRBJ1-1,TRBV5-6,TRBD1,TGTGCCAGCAGCCAAGGGACAGGTGGGGTCACTGAAGCTTTCTTT,CASSQGTGGVTEAFF
-,TRBJ1-4,TRBV6-1,-,TGTGCCAGCAGTGAATACGGCCAGTCTAGCGAAAAACTGTTTTTT,CASSEYGQSSEKLFF
few,TRBJ1-1,TRBV12-2,-,TGTGCAAGTCGCTTAGTGTGGTGTACGGAGTACCTTGCCGCTTTCTTT,CASRLVWCTEYLAAFF
-,TRBJ2-1,TRBV6-5,TRBD2,TGTGCCAGCTCACAGACTAGCGGGGGAAGTCCCGAGTTCTTC,CASSQTSGGSPEFF
-,TRBJ2-2,TRBV11-3,-,TGTGCCAGCAGCTTAGTTGGTGAGGCACCCGGGGAGCTGTTTTTT,CASSLVGEAPGELFF